A selection of T cell receptor beta chains follows, all from one sample in a study of T cell clones after liver transplantation. Data came from immunoSEQ multiplex PCR; TCRdb stores just in-frame clones and leaves some out. The table has some 80,000 clones, less than 90% seen once. Here the sequenced sample was CD4+ T cells from blood, taken about 50 months after liver transplant. These receptors were obtained from a human patient who received a liver transplant. Some of the T cells might come from the graft donor. Both conserved end residues are part of each CDR3. Each record gives: CDR3 protein, CDR3 DNA, V gene, J gene, clone size, D gene. A D gene is named only where the DNA matches it firmly. Clone size appears in some rows only: once, few, many, or a class for an expanded clone.

CDR3 protein: CASSTGGGETQYF; CDR3 DNA: TGTGCCAGCAGTACGGGGGGGGGAGAGACCCAGTACTTC; V gene: TRBV7-7; J gene: TRBJ2-5; clone size: NA; D gene: TRBD2
CDR3 protein: CASSATTTPQEQGDNYGYTF; CDR3 DNA: TGTGCCAGCAGCGCGACAACGACCCCTCAGGAACAGGGGGATAACTATGGCTACACCTTC; V gene: TRBV9; J gene: TRBJ1-2; clone size: NA; D gene: TRBD1
CDR3 protein: CASGTSGNNEQFF; CDR3 DNA: TGTGCCAGCGGGACTAGCGGCAACAATGAGCAGTTCTTC; V gene: TRBV2; J gene: TRBJ2-1; clone size: NA; D gene: TRBD2
CDR3 protein: CASSSDRGRIGELFF; CDR3 DNA: TGTGCCAGCAGCTCGGACAGGGGGAGGATCGGGGAGCTGTTTTTT; V gene: TRBV5-4; J gene: TRBJ2-2; clone size: NA; D gene: TRBD1
CDR3 protein: CASSLEGTNEKLFF; CDR3 DNA: TGTGCCAGCAGCTTGGAAGGCACTAATGAAAAACTGTTTTTT; V gene: TRBV5-6; J gene: TRBJ1-4; clone size: NA; D gene: NA
CDR3 protein: CASSPGSWGGYTF; CDR3 DNA: TGTGCCAGCAGCCCAGGGAGTTGGGGCGGCTACACCTTC; V gene: TRBV7-2; J gene: TRBJ1-2; clone size: NA; D gene: NA
CDR3 protein: CASSSGTRLGGYTF; CDR3 DNA: TGTGCCAGCAGCTCCGGGACACGCTTGGGAGGCTACACCTTC; V gene: TRBV7-9; J gene: TRBJ1-2; clone size: few; D gene: NA
CDR3 protein: CASSLADTQYF; CDR3 DNA: TGTGCCAGCAGCTTAGCAGATACGCAGTATTTT; V gene: TRBV5-8; J gene: TRBJ2-3; clone size: NA; D gene: NA
CDR3 protein: CASSSAVHEQYF; CDR3 DNA: TGTGCCAGCAGCTCCGCGGTCCACGAGCAGTACTTC; V gene: TRBV7-2; J gene: TRBJ2-7; clone size: NA; D gene: NA
CDR3 protein: CSVTPSGTDTQYF; CDR3 DNA: TGCAGCGTTACTCCTAGCGGCACAGATACGCAGTATTTT; V gene: TRBV29-1; J gene: TRBJ2-3; clone size: NA; D gene: NA
CDR3 protein: CASSNGEGGGSAFF; CDR3 DNA: TGTGCCAGCAGCAACGGAGAGGGGGGTGGGTCAGCTTTCTTT; V gene: TRBV6-5; J gene: TRBJ1-1; clone size: NA; D gene: NA